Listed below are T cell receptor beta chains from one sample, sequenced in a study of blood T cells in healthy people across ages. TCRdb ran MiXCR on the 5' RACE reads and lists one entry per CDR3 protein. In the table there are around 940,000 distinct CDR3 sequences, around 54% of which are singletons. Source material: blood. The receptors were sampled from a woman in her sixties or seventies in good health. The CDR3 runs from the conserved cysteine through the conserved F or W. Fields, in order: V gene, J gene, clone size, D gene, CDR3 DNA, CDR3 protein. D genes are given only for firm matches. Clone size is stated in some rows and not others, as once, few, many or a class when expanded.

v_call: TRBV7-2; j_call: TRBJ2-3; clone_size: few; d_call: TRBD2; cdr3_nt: TGTGCCAGCAGTTCTAGCGGGAGGAGGTCCCCTAGCACAGATACGCAGTATTTT; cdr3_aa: CASSSSGRRSPSTDTQYF
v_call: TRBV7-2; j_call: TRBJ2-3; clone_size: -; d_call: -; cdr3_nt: TGTGCCAGCAGTCACCCCCCCGGCTTCGGTGCAGATACGCAGTATTTT; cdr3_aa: CASSHPPGFGADTQYF
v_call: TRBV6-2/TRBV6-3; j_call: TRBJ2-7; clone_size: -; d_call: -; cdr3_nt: TGTGCCAGCAGCACCGCCGCGGTAAGGCCCTACGAGCAGTACTTC; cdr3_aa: CASSTAAVRPYEQYF
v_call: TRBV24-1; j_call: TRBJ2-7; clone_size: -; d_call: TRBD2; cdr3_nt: TGTGCCACCAGTGCTAGCGGGAGTTTTTACGAGCAGTACTTC; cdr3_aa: CATSASGSFYEQYF
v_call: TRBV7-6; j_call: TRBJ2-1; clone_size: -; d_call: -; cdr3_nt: TGTGCCAGCAGCTTAAGAGCTTTTGGTTACAATGAGCAGTTCTTC; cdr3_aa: CASSLRAFGYNEQFF
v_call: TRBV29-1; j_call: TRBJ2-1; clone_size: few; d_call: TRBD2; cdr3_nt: TGCAGCGTTGAAGGCCTAGCGGGAGGGCCCTATGAGCAGTTCTTC; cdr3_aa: CSVEGLAGGPYEQFF
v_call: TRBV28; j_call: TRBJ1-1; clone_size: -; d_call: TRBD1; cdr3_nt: TGTGCCAGCAGTCGGGCAGGGGGCCCGAACACTGAAGCTTTCTTT; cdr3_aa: CASSRAGGPNTEAFF
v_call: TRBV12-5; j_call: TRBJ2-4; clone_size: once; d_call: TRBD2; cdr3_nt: TGTGCTAGTGGTTTGGTACATACATCGGGACCGGGAGGGACGTCGGGCATTCAGTACTTC; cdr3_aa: CASGLVHTSGPGGTSGIQYF
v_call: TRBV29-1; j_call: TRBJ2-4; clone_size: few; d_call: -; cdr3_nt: TGCAGCGTTGAAAGGCAGGCCCTTACCAAAAACATTCAGTACTTC; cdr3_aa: CSVERQALTKNIQYF
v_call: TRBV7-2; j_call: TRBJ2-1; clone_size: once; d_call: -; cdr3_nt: TGTGCCAGCAGCCCGTATCACGGGAATGAGCAGTTCTTC; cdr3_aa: CASSPYHGNEQFF
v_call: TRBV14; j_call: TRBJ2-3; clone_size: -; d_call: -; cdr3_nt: TGTGCCAGCAGCCAAGCCTATAGTAGGCGGACGGATACGCAGTATTTT; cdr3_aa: CASSQAYSRRTDTQYF
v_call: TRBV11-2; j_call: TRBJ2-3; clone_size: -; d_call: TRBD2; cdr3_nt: TGTGCCAGCAGCAAAGGAGCGGGAGTGACAGATACGCAGTATTTT; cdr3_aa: CASSKGAGVTDTQYF
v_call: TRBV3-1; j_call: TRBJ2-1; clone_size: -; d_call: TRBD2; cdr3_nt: TGTGCCAGCATTCCCTCAAGAGCTCTGACTAGCGCTGCCTACAATGAGCAGTTCTTC; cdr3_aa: CASIPSRALTSAAYNEQFF
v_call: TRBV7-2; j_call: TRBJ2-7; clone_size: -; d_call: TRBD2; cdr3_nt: TGTGCCAGCAGCACACTAGCGGGAGGGCCTATGGGTCACGAGCAGTACTTC; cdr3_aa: CASSTLAGGPMGHEQYF
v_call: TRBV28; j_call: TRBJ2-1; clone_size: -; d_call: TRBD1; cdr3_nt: TGTGCCAGCTCCCCGGGACAGAGGGGTAGGGAGCAGTTCTTC; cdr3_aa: CASSPGQRGREQFF
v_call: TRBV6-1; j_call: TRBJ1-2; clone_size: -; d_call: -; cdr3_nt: TGTGCCAGCAGCCAGGACATCTATAACTGTGGCTACACCTTC; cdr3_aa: CASSQDIYNCGYTF
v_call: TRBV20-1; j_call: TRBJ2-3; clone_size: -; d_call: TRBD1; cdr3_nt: TGCAGTGCCGGACAGGGGACCTCTAGCACAGATACGCAGTATTTT; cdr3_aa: CSAGQGTSSTDTQYF
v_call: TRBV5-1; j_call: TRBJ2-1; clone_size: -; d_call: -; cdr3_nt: TGCGCCAGCAGCAGTGGACATACGGGGTACAATGAGCAGTTCTTC; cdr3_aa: CASSSGHTGYNEQFF
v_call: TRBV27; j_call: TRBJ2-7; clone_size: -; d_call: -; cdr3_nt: TGTGCCAGCAGTTTTACAGGCCCCCACGAGCAGTACTTC; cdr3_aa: CASSFTGPHEQYF
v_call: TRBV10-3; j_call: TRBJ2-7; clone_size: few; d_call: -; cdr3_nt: TGTGCCATCAGTCACTCGGGGTACGAGCAGTACTTC; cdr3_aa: CAISHSGYEQYF
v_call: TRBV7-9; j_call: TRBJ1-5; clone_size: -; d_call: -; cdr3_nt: TGTGCCAGCAGCTTATCCTCATTGAAGCCCCAGCATTTT; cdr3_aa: CASSLSSLKPQHF
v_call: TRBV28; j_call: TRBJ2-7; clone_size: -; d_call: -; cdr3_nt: TGTGCCAGCAGTTTGAGGTCGGGTAAGAGCTCCTACGAGCAGTACTTC; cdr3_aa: CASSLRSGKSSYEQYF
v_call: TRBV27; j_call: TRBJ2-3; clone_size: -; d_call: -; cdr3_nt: TGTGCCAGCAGTTTATTGGGAGGTGATACGCAGTATTTT; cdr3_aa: CASSLLGGDTQYF
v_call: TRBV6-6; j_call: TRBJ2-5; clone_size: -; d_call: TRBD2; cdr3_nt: TGTGCCAGCAGGAAACGGCGGGAGGGTTCGAGTGAGCAGTACTTC; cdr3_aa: CASRKRREGSSEQYF
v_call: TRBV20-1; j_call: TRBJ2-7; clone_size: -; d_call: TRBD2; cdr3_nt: TGCAGTGCCAGTCACGCCGGGACTAGCTACGAGCAGTACTTC; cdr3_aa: CSASHAGTSYEQYF
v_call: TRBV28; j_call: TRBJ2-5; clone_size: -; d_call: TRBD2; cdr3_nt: TGTGCCAGCAGTACACTAACTGGGACTAGCGGTCAAGAGACCCAGTACTTC; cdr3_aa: CASSTLTGTSGQETQYF
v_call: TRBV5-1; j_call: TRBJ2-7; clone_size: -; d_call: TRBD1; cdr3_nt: TGCGCCAGCAGCTTGGAAGCAGGGGGCAATTACGAGCAGTACTTC; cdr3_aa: CASSLEAGGNYEQYF
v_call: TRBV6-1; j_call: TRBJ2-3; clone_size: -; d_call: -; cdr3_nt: TGTGCCAGCAGTGAAGTGCACTACAAAGATACGCAGTATTTT; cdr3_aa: CASSEVHYKDTQYF
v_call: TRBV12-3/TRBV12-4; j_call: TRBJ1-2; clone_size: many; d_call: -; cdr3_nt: TGTGCCAGCAGCCCAGGGTCCGGCTACACCTTC; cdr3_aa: CASSPGSGYTF
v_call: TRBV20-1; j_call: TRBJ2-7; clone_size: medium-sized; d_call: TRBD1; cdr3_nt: TGCAGTGCTTGGACAGGTACCGATAGGTACGAGCAGTACTTC; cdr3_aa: CSAWTGTDRYEQYF
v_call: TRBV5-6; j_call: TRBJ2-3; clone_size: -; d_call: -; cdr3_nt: TGTGCCAGCAGCTCATGGGCGGCGTCAACGCAGTATTTT; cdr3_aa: CASSSWAASTQYF
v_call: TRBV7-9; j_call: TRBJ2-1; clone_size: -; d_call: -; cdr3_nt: TGTGCCATCAGTTCGAACAGGGCGTCCTACAATGAGCAGTTCTTC; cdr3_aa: CAISSNRASYNEQFF
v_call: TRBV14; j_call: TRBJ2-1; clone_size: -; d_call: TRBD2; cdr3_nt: TGTGCCAGCAGCCAAGGCATAGCGGGCAGTGTGTCCTACAATGAGCAGTTCTTC; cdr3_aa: CASSQGIAGSVSYNEQFF